The next 4 T cell receptor beta chains were all read from a single sample in a study of prognosis after radiotherapy for stage I lung cancer (dated by TCRdb to the early 2020s). Sequencing used an Illumina HiSeq 3000. The TCR beta CDR3 region was amplified from genomic DNA by two rounds of multiplex PCR. The first PCR round used primers specific to each TRBV and TRBJ gene, with sequences filed in Chinese patent CN105087789A. The raw public reads went through TCRdb reprocessing: fastp at Q25, MiXCR clone calling, in-frame beta chains kept. Records with the same CDR3 protein are collapsed into one entry carrying the most frequent genes and DNA. This sample has tens of thousands of distinct CDR3 sequences in its table, and roughly 41% of those were observed once. The ten most abundant clones make up about 30% of the sample. The sequences come from PBMCs, collected before or after stereotactic body radiation therapy (not recorded which). Every receptor here comes from a donor over 45 with non-small cell lung cancer.

Concerning this clonotype itself: A much larger clone is a single base away; this may be a read error. The V call is TRBV19, the J call TRBJ2-4, with unresolved D. This CDR3 is 18 amino acids long. V lost 3 bases and J lost 1, with 19 bases in between. From germline, CDR1 is LNHDA and CDR2 SQIVND (reference sequence). The CDR3 loop reads CASSISLSSVGAKNIQYF. The CDR3 nucleotides read TGTGCCAGTAGTATTAGTTTAAGTTCTGTGGGGGCCAAAAACATTCAGTACTTC.

The rearrangement joins TRBV19 to TRBJ1-5; D gene uncertain. The CDR3 sequence is 15 residues long. The V and J ends lost 7 bases and 1 base respectively, with 14 bases between them. Germline CDR1 reads LNHDA; CDR2 reads SQIVND (reference sequence). Here the CDR3 reads CASNFFGRSNQPQHF. DNA of the CDR3: TGTGCCAGTAATTTCTTTGGACGGAGCAATCAGCCCCAGCATTTT. The whole variable domain, remainder taken from reference TRBV19 and TRBJ1-5, is DGGITQSPKYLFRKEGQNVTLSCEQNLNHDAMYWYRQDPGQGLRLIYYSQIVNDFQKGDIAEGYSVSREKKESFPLTVTSAQKNPTAFYLCASNFFGRSNQPQHFGDGTRLSIL.

This clonotype was counted many times. The V call is TRBV7-9, the J call TRBJ1-2; no clear D. V lost 7 bases and J 7 bases, leaving 25 bases between the germline ends. Germline loops: CDR1 SEHNR, CDR2 FQNEAQ (reference sequence). The CDR3 extends over 16 amino acids. The CDR3, as DNA: TGTGCCAGCACAGGCCTTGGAGGGCCTAGACTTCGTGGCTACACCTTC. Its translation is CASTGLGGPRLRGYTF.

This clonotype was recorded at least ten times. The CDR3 nucleotides read TGTGCCAGTAGCAGAACAGGGTCCGACAATCAGCCCCAGCATTTT. Its translation is CASSRTGSDNQPQHF. The J gene is TRBJ1-5, the V gene TRBV27; D might be TRBD1 (6 bases). V lost 9 bases to trimming and J lost 3 bases, with 18 bases between them. The CDR3 covers 15 residues. The V gene's germline CDR1 is MNHEY and CDR2 SMNVEV (reference sequence).